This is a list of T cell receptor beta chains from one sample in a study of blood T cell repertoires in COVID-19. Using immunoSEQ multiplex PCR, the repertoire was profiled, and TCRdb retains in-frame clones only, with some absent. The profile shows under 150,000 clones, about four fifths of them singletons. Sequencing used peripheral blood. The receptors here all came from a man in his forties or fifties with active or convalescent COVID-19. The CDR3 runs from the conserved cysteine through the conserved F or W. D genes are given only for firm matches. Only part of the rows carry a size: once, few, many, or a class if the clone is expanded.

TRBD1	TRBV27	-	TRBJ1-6	CASMTGSSYNSPLHF	TGTGCCAGCATGACAGGGAGCTCCTATAATTCACCCCTCCACTTT
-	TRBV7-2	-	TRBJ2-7	CASSLERGGEQYF	TGTGCCAGCAGCTTAGAACGAGGGGGCGAGCAGTACTTC
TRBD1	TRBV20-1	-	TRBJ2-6	CSASSGGSGANVLTF	TGCAGTGCTAGTTCAGGGGGCTCTGGGGCCAACGTCCTGACTTTC
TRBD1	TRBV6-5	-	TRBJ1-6	CASSGQGSYNSPLHF	TGTGCCAGCAGCGGACAGGGCTCCTATAATTCACCCCTCCACTTT
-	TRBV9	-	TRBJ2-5	CASSVEGGEETQYF	TGTGCCAGCAGCGTAGAGGGAGGAGAAGAGACCCAGTACTTC
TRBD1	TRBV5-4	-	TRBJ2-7	CASSSDRQGAYEQYF	TGTGCCAGCAGTTCAGATCGACAGGGGGCCTACGAGCAGTACTTC
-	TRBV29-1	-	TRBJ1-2	CSVEMANYGYTF	TGCAGCGTTGAGATGGCCAACTATGGCTACACCTTC
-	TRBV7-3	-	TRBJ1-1	CASSLSGGMNTEAFF	TGTGCCAGCAGCTTAAGCGGGGGGATGAACACTGAAGCTTTCTTT
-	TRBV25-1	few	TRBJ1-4	CASSVDSGNEKLFF	TGTGCCAGCAGTGTAGACTCTGGCAACGAAAAACTGTTTTTT
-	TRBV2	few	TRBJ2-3	CASSEESPLLLRYF	TGTGCCAGCAGTGAAGAGTCCCCCTTATTACTGAGGTATTTT
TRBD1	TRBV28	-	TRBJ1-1	CASSADRGRAEAFF	TGTGCCAGCAGTGCGGACAGGGGGCGGGCTGAAGCTTTCTTT
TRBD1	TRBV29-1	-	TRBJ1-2	CSVEAPDRAGGYTF	TGCAGCGTTGAAGCCCCGGACAGGGCGGGTGGCTACACCTTC
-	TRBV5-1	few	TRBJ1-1	CASSLQRNTEAFF	TGCGCCAGCAGCCTACAGAGGAACACTGAAGCTTTCTTT
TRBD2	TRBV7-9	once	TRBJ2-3	CASSLAAGPDTQYF	TGTGCCAGCAGCCTAGCGGCAGGCCCAGATACGCAGTATTTT
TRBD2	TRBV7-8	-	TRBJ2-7	CASNSGGASYEQYF	TGTGCCAGTAATAGCGGGGGGGCTTCCTACGAGCAGTACTTC
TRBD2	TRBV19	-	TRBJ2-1	CASSIFGGGGDEQFF	TGTGCCAGTAGTATCTTTGGCGGGGGTGGCGATGAGCAGTTCTTC
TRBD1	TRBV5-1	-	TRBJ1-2	CASSGTGSGYTF	TGCGCCAGCAGCGGGACAGGATCGGGCTACACCTTC
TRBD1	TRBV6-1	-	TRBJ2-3	CASSEAEGQGTDTQYF	TGTGCCAGCAGTGAAGCAGAGGGACAGGGGACAGATACGCAGTATTTT
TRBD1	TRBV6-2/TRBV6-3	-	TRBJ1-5	CASSVQGSNQPQHF	TGTGCCAGCAGTGTACAGGGGAGCAATCAGCCCCAGCATTTT
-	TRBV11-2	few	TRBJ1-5	CASSSPREGGNQPQHF	TGTGCCAGCAGCTCCCCCAGGGAGGGTGGCAATCAGCCCCAGCATTTT
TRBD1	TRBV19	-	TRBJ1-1	CASSLSGTGIIGTEAFF	TGTGCCAGTAGTCTTTCCGGGACAGGGATTATAGGCACTGAAGCTTTCTTT
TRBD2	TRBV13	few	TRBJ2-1	CASSLRTSGGAKGNEQFF	TGTGCCAGCAGCTTACGGACTAGCGGGGGGGCGAAAGGGAATGAGCAGTTCTTC
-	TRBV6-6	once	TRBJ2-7	CASSYGEEGYEQYF	TGTGCCAGCAGTTACGGGGAGGAGGGGTACGAGCAGTACTTC
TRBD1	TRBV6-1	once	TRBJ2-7	CASSEPTGAPYEQYF	TGTGCCAGCAGTGAACCGACAGGGGCCCCCTACGAGCAGTACTTC
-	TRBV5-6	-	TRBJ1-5	CASSVKGGGNQPQHF	TGTGCCAGCAGCGTAAAAGGAGGGGGCAATCAGCCCCAGCATTTT
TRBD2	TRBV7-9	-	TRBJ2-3	CASSLILAGSTDTQYF	TGTGCCAGCAGCTTAATTCTAGCGGGGTCAACAGATACGCAGTATTTT
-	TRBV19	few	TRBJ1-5	CASSIARNRQPQHF	TGTGCCAGTAGTATAGCTCGTAACCGGCAGCCCCAGCATTTT
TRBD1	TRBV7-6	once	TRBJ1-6	CASSATRQGTDSPLHF	TGTGCCAGCAGCGCCACACGACAGGGTACGGATTCACCCCTCCACTTT
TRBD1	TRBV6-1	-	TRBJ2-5	CASSEIGQGAWETQYF	TGTGCCAGCAGTGAAATCGGACAGGGGGCTTGGGAGACCCAGTACTTC
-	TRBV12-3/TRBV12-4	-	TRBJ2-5	CASSLGARETQYF	TGTGCCAGCAGTTTGGGGGCGAGGGAGACCCAGTACTTC
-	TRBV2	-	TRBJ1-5	CAGGLDWESPQHF	TGTGCCGGCGGACTCGACTGGGAATCGCCCCAGCATTTT
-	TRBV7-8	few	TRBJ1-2	CASSLEGAGPYYGYTF	TGTGCCAGCAGCTTAGAAGGGGCCGGGCCTTACTATGGCTACACCTTC
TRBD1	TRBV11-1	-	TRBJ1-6	CATSGTGQNSPLHF	TGTGCCACCTCAGGGACAGGTCAAAATTCACCCCTCCACTTT
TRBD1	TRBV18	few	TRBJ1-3	CASSPLDRAGNTIYF	TGTGCCAGCTCACCACTGGACAGGGCCGGAAACACCATATATTTT
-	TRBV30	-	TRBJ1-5	CAWSGTSGFGQPQHF	TGTGCCTGGAGTGGGACCTCGGGGTTCGGGCAGCCCCAGCATTTT
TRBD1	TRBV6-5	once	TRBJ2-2	CASTNTGGRTGELFF	TGTGCCAGCACCAATACAGGGGGAAGAACCGGGGAGCTGTTTTTT
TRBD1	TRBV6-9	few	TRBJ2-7	CASSVPGQGVYEQYF	TGTGCCAGCAGTGTTCCAGGACAGGGAGTCTACGAGCAGTACTTC
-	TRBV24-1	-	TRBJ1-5	CATRNNPGHLNQPQHF	TGTGCCACCAGAAATAATCCGGGACACCTCAATCAGCCCCAGCATTTT
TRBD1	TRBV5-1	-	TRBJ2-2	CASSSGQGASTGELFF	TGCGCCAGCAGCTCCGGACAGGGGGCCAGCACCGGGGAGCTGTTTTTT
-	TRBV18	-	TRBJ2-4	CASSPQQANIQYF	TGTGCCAGCTCCCCCCAGCAGGCAAACATTCAGTACTTC
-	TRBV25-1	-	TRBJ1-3	CASSEFGVSGNTIYF	TGTGCCAGCAGTGAATTCGGAGTCTCTGGAAACACCATATATTTT
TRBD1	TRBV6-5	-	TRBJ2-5	CASSLSQGASETQYF	TGTGCCAGCAGTCTAAGTCAGGGGGCTTCGGAGACCCAGTACTTC
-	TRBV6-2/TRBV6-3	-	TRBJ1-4	CASSRGHSATNEKLFF	TGTGCCAGCAGTCGAGGACATTCAGCAACTAATGAAAAACTGTTTTTT
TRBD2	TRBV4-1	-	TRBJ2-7	CASSQEGAGGLEQYF	TGCGCCAGCAGCCAAGAGGGAGCGGGGGGTTTGGAGCAGTACTTC